Listed here are 10 T cell receptor beta chains from one sample, sequenced in a study of cytomegalovirus exposure and HLA in healthy donors. In the PCR, 60 Vbeta and 13 Jbeta primers were used. TCRdb's table, derived via immunoSEQ multiplex PCR, lists solely in-frame clones and lacks some. Of more than 95,000 clones in the sample, more than 60% were seen once. The sequencing sample was made of PBMCs. The receptors stem from a woman between 50 and 59 years old in good health and CMV-seropositive.

On this clone: At one of its ends the junction is not consistent with the germline gene, which may arise from a read error. The chain combines TRBV9 with TRBJ2-3; D remains unclear. Germline-derived CDR1 and CDR2 are SGDLS and YYNGEE. This CDR3 is 16 amino acids long. The CDR3 DNA follows: TGTGCCAGCAGCGTAGGGTCCAGCGACTCCACAAATACGCAGTATTTT. Residues: CASSVGSSDSTNTQYF. Full variable domain (outside the CDR3, taken from reference TRBV9 and TRBJ2-3): DSGVTQTPKHLITATGQRVTLRCSPRSGDLSVYWYQQSLDQGLQFLIQYYNGEERAKGNILERFSAQQFPDLHSELNLSSLELGDSALYFCASSVGSSDSTNTQYFGPGTRLTVL.

The table lists this clone with a count of one. The chain recombines TRBV4-3 with TRBJ1-2; D is possibly TRBD1 (5 bases). Germline values: CDR1 LGHNA, CDR2 YSLEER. The CDR3 has 14 amino acids. V was trimmed by 2 bases and J by 8 bases, leaving 15 bases between them. For the CDR3, the DNA is TGCGCCAGCAGCCAATCCAGGGCGACATTGGGCTACACCTTC. Its protein product is CASSQSRATLGYTF.

A few counts support this clone. V is TRBV11-3 and J is TRBJ1-2, with 8 bases identical to TRBD1. The CDR3 is 12 residues long. Germline V gene data show CDR1 as SGHNT and CDR2 as YENEEA. V gave up 5 bases and J gave up 5 bases; unmatched junction bases: 1. CDR3 sequence: CASSRQGYGYTF. DNA of the CDR3: TGTGCCAGCAGCAGACAGGGGTATGGCTACACCTTC.

V gene TRBV15 combines with J gene TRBJ2-7; TRBD2 aligns across 13 bases. CDR3 length: 15 amino acids. The trim removed 8 bases at V and 4 bases at J, leaving 8 bases unmatched. Germline values: CDR1 LNHNV, CDR2 YYDKDF (reference sequence). Written as DNA, the CDR3 is TGTGCCACCTCTATCGGACTAGCGGGAGTTTACGAGCAGTACTTC. Translating it yields CATSIGLAGVYEQYF. Full variable domain (rest looked up from reference TRBV15 and TRBJ2-7): DAMVIQNPRYQVTQFGKPVTLSCSQTLNHNVMYWYQQKSSQAPKLLFHYYDKDFNNEADTPDNFQSRRPNTSFCFLDIRSPGLGDTAMYLCATSIGLAGVYEQYFGPGTRLTVT.

This sequence joins TRBV28 and TRBJ1-2; 12 bases map to TRBD1. V dropped 6 bases and J dropped 3; count of bases not matched to a gene: 11. This CDR3 is built from 17 residues. Germline V gene lookup returns CDR1 MDHEN and CDR2 SYDVKM. The CDR3 DNA follows: TGTGCCAGCAGACGGGACAGGGGGCTGCCTGGTGACTATGGCTACACCTTC. This codes for CASRRDRGLPGDYGYTF.

The genes are TRBV10-1 and TRBJ2-6, with TRBD1 identical over 10 bases. Germline lookup yields CDR1 WNHNN and CDR2 SYGVQD (reference sequence). The V segment lost 2 bases and the J segment 2 bases; nucleotides outside the gene matches: 6. This CDR3 has 18 amino acids. CDR3 DNA: TGCGCCAGCAGTGAGCCGGGACAGGGGTGGCCTGGGGCCAACGTCCTGACTTTC. Translation: CASSEPGQGWPGANVLTF.

The V and J genes are TRBV6-6 and TRBJ1-5, with D uncertain. The germline gives CDR1 MNHNY, CDR2 SVGAGI (reference sequence). Trimming pared 0 bases from V and 2 bases from J, leaving 8 bases between. The CDR3 consists of 15 residues. Written as DNA, the CDR3 is TGTGCCAGCAGTTACTCAATCGGAGGCAATCAGCCCCAGCATTTT. Amino acid sequence: CASSYSIGGNQPQHF.

This clone was observed a few times. V usage is TRBV7-9 and J usage is TRBJ2-7, with D possibly being TRBD2 (6 bases). V lost 2 bases, J lost 5 bases, and 22 bases lay in between. The CDR3 has 17 residues. Germline CDR1 and CDR2: SEHNR and FQNEAQ (reference sequence). The CDR3 region is CASSLNGNGPRGNEQYF. CDR3 DNA sequence: TGTGCCAGCAGCTTAAATGGGAACGGGCCCCGGGGGAACGAGCAGTACTTC.

This chain uses TRBV5-1 with TRBJ1-2; 8 bases line up with TRBD1. V lost 1 base and J lost 3; bases outside the gene matches: 11. Per germline, CDR1 SGHRS and CDR2 YFSETQ. The CDR3 spans 17 residues. CDR3 DNA sequence: TGCGCCAGCAGCTTGCCTCTGGGACAGGAGGACGACTATGGCTACACCTTC. Its protein is CASSLPLGQEDDYGYTF.

This clone was recorded a few times. The rearrangement links TRBV7-9 to TRBJ1-6, with 9 bases fitting TRBD1. Germline CDR1 is SEHNR and CDR2 is FQNEAQ (reference sequence). CDR3 length: 17 residues. The V segment lost 1 base and the J segment 8 bases; nucleotides outside the gene matches: 9. In nucleotides, the CDR3 is TGTGCCAGCAGCTTAGGTCTATCGCGGGACAGGGATTCACCCCTCCACTTT. As protein: CASSLGLSRDRDSPLHF.